These T cell receptor beta chains were read from a single sample in a study of response to subunit inactivated influenza vaccine. MiXCR, run by TCRdb on the RT-PCR reads, gives a single entry per CDR3 protein. The data contain just under 550,000 distinct CDR3 sequences, approximately 22% of them singletons. The same data also went into a second study, on T cells expressing NK-cell markers.

The sample consisted of CD4+ T cells sorted from PBMCs, taken roughly 12 days after vaccination. Receptors originate from a man in his fifties who received an inactivated influenza vaccine. Both conserved end residues are part of each CDR3. The D gene is left open where the match is weak. The size entry is marked missing in some rows and otherwise reads once, few, many or a size class.

>TRBJ1-2|TRBD1|TRBV10-3|few
CAISESTQGAGGYTF
TGTGCCATCAGTGAGTCGACACAGGGGGCAGGGGGCTACACCTTC
>TRBJ2-5|.|TRBV20-1|few
CSARELSYQETQYF
TGCAGTGCTCGGGAGCTAAGTTACCAAGAGACCCAGTACTTC
>TRBJ1-1|.|TRBV5-1|few
CASRVGWSTEAFF
TGCGCCAGCAGGGTAGGGTGGAGCACTGAAGCTTTCTTT
>TRBJ2-4|.|TRBV6-1|.
CASQRGGLGNIQYF
TGTGCCAGTCAGAGGGGGGGTCTAGGAAACATTCAGTACTTC
>TRBJ2-7|.|TRBV7-2|many
CASSFGGSSYEQYF
TGTGCCAGCAGCTTTGGGGGGAGCTCCTACGAGCAGTACTTC
>TRBJ2-7|TRBD1|TRBV28|.
CASRDRDPAYEQYF
TGTGCCAGCAGGGACAGGGACCCGGCCTACGAGCAGTACTTC
>TRBJ1-1|.|TRBV3-1|.
CASSQVRGNTEAFF
TGTGCCAGCAGCCAAGTTAGGGGCAACACTGAAGCTTTCTTT
>TRBJ2-7|.|TRBV10-3|many
CAISGRTGSYEQYF
TGTGCCATCAGTGGTAGGACTGGGTCCTACGAGCAGTACTTC
>TRBJ2-1|TRBD2|TRBV18|few
CASSPRLAGGPRNEQFF
TGTGCCAGCTCACCACGACTAGCGGGAGGGCCACGGAATGAGCAGTTCTTC
>TRBJ2-2|TRBD1|TRBV5-1|.
CASTAALTGAGGELFF
TGCGCCAGCACCGCCGCCTTGACAGGGGCGGGCGGGGAGCTGTTTTTT
>TRBJ1-5|.|TRBV6-2/TRBV6-3|few
CASSGLSGLSNQPQHF
TGTGCCAGCAGTGGACTAAGTGGGCTTAGCAATCAGCCCCAGCATTTT
>TRBJ1-3|.|TRBV12-3/TRBV12-4|few
CASKRTAFPSTIYF
TGTGCCAGCAAACGGACTGCTTTTCCGTCCACCATATATTTT
>TRBJ2-5|TRBD1|TRBV7-9|.
CASSWTGQGETQYF
TGTGCCAGCAGCTGGACAGGGCAAGGAGAGACCCAGTACTTC
>TRBJ2-7|TRBD1|TRBV7-2|.
CASSSRTGQEQYF
TGTGCCAGCAGCTCCAGGACAGGGCAGGAGCAGTACTTC
>TRBJ2-1|.|TRBV6-1|once
CASSEAPKNEQFF
TGTGCCAGCAGTGAAGCCCCTAAAAATGAGCAGTTCTTC
>TRBJ2-1|TRBD2|TRBV10-3|.
CAISGLAGGPNEQFF
TGTGCCATCAGTGGGCTAGCGGGAGGGCCGAATGAGCAGTTCTTC
>TRBJ2-2|TRBD2|TRBV12-3/TRBV12-4|.
CASSLLAGGSGELFF
TGTGCCAGCAGTCTACTAGCGGGAGGGTCCGGGGAGCTGTTTTTT
>TRBJ2-1|.|TRBV9|.
CASSGELWSSYNEQFF
TGTGCCAGCAGCGGAGAACTTTGGAGCTCCTACAATGAGCAGTTCTTC
>TRBJ2-6|TRBD1|TRBV11-2|.
CASSPARGHWSGANVLTF
TGTGCCAGCAGCCCCGCCAGGGGGCATTGGTCTGGGGCCAACGTCCTGACTTTC
>TRBJ2-7|TRBD2|TRBV10-3|.
CAINSLAGVPSEQYF
TGTGCCATCAACTCTCTAGCGGGAGTTCCGTCCGAGCAGTACTTC